Listed below are T cell receptor beta chains from one sample, sequenced in a study of shared clonotypes between healthy human individuals. Only in-frame clones appear in the TCRdb table, and some are missing; sequencing was by immunoSEQ multiplex PCR. The data hold roughly 1,100,000 clones, with approximately 70% observed a single time. Sequenced: memory CD4+ T cells sorted from blood. The receptors come from a man aged 18 to 30 in good health. CDR3s include the opening cysteine and the closing phenylalanine or tryptophan. The size field is filled for only some rows; it gives once, few, many or a size class.

TRBV5-1	16	NA	CASSRRGDSSDTEAFF
TRBV6-5	13	NA	CATRDNQRYEQYF
TRBV25-1	13	NA	CASRGPGGDTQYF
TRBV14	14	NA	CASSRQQGSYEQYF
TRBV11-3	16	once	CASSLVSAGAYNEQFF
TRBV28	13	NA	CASSGEGPYGYTF
TRBV6-1	14	NA	CASSEGHKGQPQHF
TRBV2	14	NA	CASSLGQGEYEQYF
TRBV6-1	17	NA	CASSESPGRHSNQPQHF
TRBV5-6	15	once	CASSFMGKNTGELFF
TRBV5-5	14	NA	CASSLEGTTYEQYF
TRBV7-2	15	once	CASSLDVGRTDTQYF
TRBV2	15	NA	CASRGPGRSTGELFF
TRBV2	15	few	CASSRDGTGPQPQHF
TRBV7-2	15	few	CASSLNSNSNQPQHF